One TCR beta chain is described in this entry. This sample is part of a study of CD8 T cells in Susac syndrome. Germline CDR1 reads SGHTA; CDR2 reads FQGNSA. The CDR3 is made up of 13 amino acids. Between the trimmed V and J ends, which lost 4 bases and 4 bases, there was a span of 10 bases. A quantity of about 0.45 to 1 ug RNA underwent reverse transcription using random hexamers. TCRdb ran MiXCR on the immunoSEQ multiplex PCR reads and lists one entry per CDR3 protein. The sample yields a few hundred thousand distinct CDR3 sequences, around 93% seen once. What was sequenced was CD4+ T cells from PBMCs. The sequence came from a human donor with multiple sclerosis. V and J are TRBV7-2 and TRBJ2-5, with D possibly matching TRBD1 (6 bases). CDR3 loop: CASSYEGVETQYF. The DNA of the CDR3 is TGTGCCAGCAGCTACGAGGGGGTAGAGACCCAGTACTTC.